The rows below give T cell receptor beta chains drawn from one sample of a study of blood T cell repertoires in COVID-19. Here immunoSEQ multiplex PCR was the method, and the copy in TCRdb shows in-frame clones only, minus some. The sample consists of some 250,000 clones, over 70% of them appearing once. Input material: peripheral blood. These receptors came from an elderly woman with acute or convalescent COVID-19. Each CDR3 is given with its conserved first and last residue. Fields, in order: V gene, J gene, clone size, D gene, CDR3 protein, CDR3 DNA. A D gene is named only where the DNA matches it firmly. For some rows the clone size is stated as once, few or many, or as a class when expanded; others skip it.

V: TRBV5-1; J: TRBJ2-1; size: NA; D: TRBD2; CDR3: CARSPGGGGYNEQFF; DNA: TGCGCCCGCAGCCCCGGGGGCGGGGGGTACAATGAGCAGTTCTTC
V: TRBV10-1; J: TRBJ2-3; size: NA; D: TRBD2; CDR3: CASSEWASGDSSTDTQYF; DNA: TGCGCCAGCAGTGAGTGGGCTAGCGGGGACTCTAGCACAGATACGCAGTATTTT
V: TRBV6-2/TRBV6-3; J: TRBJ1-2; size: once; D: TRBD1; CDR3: CASSQTGKRGYTF; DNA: TGTGCCAGCAGCCAGACAGGGAAACGTGGCTACACCTTC
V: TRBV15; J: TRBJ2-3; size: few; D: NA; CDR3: CATSVQLADTQYF; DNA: TGTGCCACCAGCGTTCAGCTAGCAGATACGCAGTATTTT
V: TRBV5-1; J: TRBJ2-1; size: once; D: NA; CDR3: CASSLGGRRGEQFF; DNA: TGCGCCAGCAGCTTGGGAGGCCGACGGGGTGAGCAGTTCTTC
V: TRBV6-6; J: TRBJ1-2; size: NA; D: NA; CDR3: CASSYYSENGYTF; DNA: TGTGCCAGCAGTTACTATTCAGAAAATGGCTACACCTTC
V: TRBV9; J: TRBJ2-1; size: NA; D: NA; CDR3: CASSVGGQGHYNEQFF; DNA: TGTGCCAGCAGCGTAGGTGGCCAGGGCCATTACAATGAGCAGTTCTTC
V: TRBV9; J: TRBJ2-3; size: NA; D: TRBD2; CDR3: CASSPGLAGPLDTQYF; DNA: TGTGCCAGCAGCCCGGGACTAGCGGGTCCGCTAGATACGCAGTATTTT
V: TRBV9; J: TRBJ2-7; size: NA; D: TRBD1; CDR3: CASSAGTDYEQYF; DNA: TGTGCCAGCAGCGCGGGGACAGACTACGAGCAGTACTTC
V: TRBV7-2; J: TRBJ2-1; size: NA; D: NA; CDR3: CASSFGLYNEQFF; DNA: TGTGCCAGCAGCTTCGGTTTATACAATGAGCAGTTCTTC
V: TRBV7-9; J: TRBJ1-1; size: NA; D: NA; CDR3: CASSSQGKNTEAFF; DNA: TGTGCCAGCAGCTCGCAGGGGAAGAACACTGAAGCTTTCTTT
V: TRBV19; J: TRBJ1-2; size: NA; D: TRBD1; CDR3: CASSSDGTGVASGYGYTF; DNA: TGTGCCAGTAGTAGCGATGGGACAGGGGTAGCCTCAGGCTATGGCTACACCTTC
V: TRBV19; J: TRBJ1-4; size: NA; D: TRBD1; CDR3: CASSMRRDRINEKLFF; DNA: TGTGCCAGTAGTATGCGCCGGGACAGGATAAATGAAAAACTGTTTTTT
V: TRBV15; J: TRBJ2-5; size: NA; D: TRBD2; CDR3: CATSRRVAGVGQETQYF; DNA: TGTGCCACCAGCAGGCGGGTAGCGGGGGTAGGCCAAGAGACCCAGTACTTC
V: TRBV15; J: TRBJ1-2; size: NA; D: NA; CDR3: CATSREGGYGYTF; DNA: TGTGCCACCAGCAGAGAAGGAGGCTATGGCTACACCTTC
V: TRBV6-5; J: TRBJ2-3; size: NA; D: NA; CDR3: CATRSADTQYF; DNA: TGTGCCACCAGGAGTGCAGATACGCAGTATTTT
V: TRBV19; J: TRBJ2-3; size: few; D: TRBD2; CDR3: CASSIGLAGQTFTDTQYF; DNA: TGTGCCAGTAGTATTGGGCTAGCGGGACAGACCTTCACAGATACGCAGTATTTT
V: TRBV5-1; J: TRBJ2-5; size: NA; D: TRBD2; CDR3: CASSLRPGGYQETQYF; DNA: TGCGCCAGCAGCTTGAGGCCGGGAGGGTACCAAGAGACCCAGTACTTC
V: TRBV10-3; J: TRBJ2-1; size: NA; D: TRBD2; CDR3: CAISSSGGSSYNEQFF; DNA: TGTGCCATCAGTAGTAGCGGGGGGAGCTCCTACAATGAGCAGTTCTTC
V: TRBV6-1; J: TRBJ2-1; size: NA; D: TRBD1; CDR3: CASSEATGKQFF; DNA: TGTGCCAGCAGTGAAGCGACAGGGAAGCAGTTCTTC
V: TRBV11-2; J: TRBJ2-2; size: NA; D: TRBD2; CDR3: CASSRRPTSVGTGELFF; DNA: TGTGCCAGCAGCCGGCGCCCGACTAGCGTGGGCACCGGGGAGCTGTTTTTT
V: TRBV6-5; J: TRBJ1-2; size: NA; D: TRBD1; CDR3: CASRPTGSLNGYTF; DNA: TGTGCCAGCAGGCCGACAGGGTCCCTAAATGGCTACACCTTC
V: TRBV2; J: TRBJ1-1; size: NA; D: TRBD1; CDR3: CASRGTGRTEAFF; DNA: TGTGCCAGCAGAGGGACAGGGAGGACTGAAGCTTTCTTT
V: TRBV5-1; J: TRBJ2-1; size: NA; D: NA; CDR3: CASSPSGSNMYEQFF; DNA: TGCGCCAGCAGCCCCTCCGGGTCAAATATGTATGAGCAGTTCTTC
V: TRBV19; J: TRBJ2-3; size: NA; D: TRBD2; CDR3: CASRGKASGRGGTQYF; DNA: TGTGCCAGTAGGGGAAAGGCTAGCGGGAGGGGAGGTACGCAGTATTTT
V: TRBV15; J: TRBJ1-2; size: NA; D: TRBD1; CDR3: CATSRGDRGGGYTF; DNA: TGTGCCACCAGCAGAGGAGACAGGGGAGGGGGCTACACCTTC
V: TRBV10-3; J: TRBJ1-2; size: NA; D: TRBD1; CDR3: CAISGQGARGYTF; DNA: TGTGCCATCAGTGGACAGGGGGCAAGGGGCTACACCTTC
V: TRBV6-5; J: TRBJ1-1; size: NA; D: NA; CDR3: CASRKLTEAFF; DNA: TGTGCCAGCAGAAAGCTTACTGAAGCTTTCTTT
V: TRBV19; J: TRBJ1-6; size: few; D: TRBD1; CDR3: CASKEDRGPSPLHF; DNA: TGTGCCAGTAAGGAGGACAGGGGGCCTTCACCCCTCCACTTT
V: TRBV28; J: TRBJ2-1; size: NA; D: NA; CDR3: CASITPGQRANEQFF; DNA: TGTGCCAGCATTACCCCGGGACAGCGGGCCAATGAGCAGTTCTTC
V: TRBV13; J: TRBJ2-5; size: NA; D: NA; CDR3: CASSISGTVETQYF; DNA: TGTGCCAGCAGCATATCCGGGACTGTTGAGACCCAGTACTTC
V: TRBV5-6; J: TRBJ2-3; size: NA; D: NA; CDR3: CASSLGLASTLDTQYF; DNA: TGTGCCAGCAGCTTGGGCCTAGCATCGACTTTAGATACGCAGTATTTT
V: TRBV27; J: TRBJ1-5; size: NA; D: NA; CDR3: CASSHDRSWQPQHF; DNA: TGTGCCAGCAGTCATGACAGGTCATGGCAGCCCCAGCATTTT
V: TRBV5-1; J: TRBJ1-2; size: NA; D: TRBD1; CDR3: CASSLGQGAGGYTF; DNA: TGCGCCAGCAGCTTGGGACAGGGGGCCGGTGGCTACACCTTC
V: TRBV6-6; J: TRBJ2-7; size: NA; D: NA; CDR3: CASGVHLGSEQYF; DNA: TGTGCCAGCGGGGTGCACCTCGGGAGCGAGCAGTACTTC
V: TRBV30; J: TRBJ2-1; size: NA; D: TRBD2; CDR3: CAWNQLASNEQFF; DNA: TGTGCCTGGAACCAACTAGCGTCGAATGAGCAGTTCTTC
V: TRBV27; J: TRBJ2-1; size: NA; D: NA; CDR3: CASSLRGNEQFF; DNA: TGTGCCAGCAGTTTAAGAGGGAATGAGCAGTTCTTC
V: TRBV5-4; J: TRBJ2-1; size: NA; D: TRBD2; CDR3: CASSLAGSGRAYNEQFF; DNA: TGTGCCAGCAGCTTGGCCGGGAGCGGGAGGGCCTACAATGAGCAGTTCTTC
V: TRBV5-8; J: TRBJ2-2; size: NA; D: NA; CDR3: CASSLAQPRTRTGELFF; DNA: TGTGCCAGCAGCCTAGCTCAGCCCCGGACGAGGACCGGGGAGCTGTTTTTT
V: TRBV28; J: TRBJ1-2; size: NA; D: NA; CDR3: CATNPGSYGYTF; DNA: TGTGCCACCAATCCGGGTAGCTATGGCTACACCTTC
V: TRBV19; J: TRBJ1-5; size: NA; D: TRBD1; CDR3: CASRDTGQGMQPQHF; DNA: TGTGCCAGTAGGGACACGGGACAGGGTATGCAGCCCCAGCATTTT
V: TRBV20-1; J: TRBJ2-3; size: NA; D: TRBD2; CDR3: CSASSGGGSADTQYF; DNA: TGCAGTGCTAGTTCGGGGGGGGGCAGCGCAGATACGCAGTATTTT
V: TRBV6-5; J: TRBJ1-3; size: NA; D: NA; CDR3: CASSPGGTGNTIYF; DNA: TGTGCCAGCAGTCCGGGGGGGACTGGAAACACCATATATTTT
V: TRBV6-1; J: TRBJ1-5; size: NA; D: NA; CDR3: CASSPGVVQPQHF; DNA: TGTGCCAGCAGTCCGGGGGTGGTTCAGCCCCAGCATTTT
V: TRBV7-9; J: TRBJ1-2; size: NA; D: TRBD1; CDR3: CASSRQGTYLNYGYTF; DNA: TGTGCCAGCAGCCGACAGGGGACATATCTAAACTATGGCTACACCTTC
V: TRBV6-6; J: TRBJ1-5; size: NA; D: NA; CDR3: CASSHREQYQPQHF; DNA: TGTGCCAGCAGTCACCGGGAGCAATATCAGCCCCAGCATTTT
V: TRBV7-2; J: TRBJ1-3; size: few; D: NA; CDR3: CASSNTGHGGNTIYF; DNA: TGTGCCAGCAGTAATACAGGGCACGGTGGAAACACCATATATTTT
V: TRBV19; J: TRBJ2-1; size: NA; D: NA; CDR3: CASSNPKRTNEQFF; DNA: TGTGCCAGTAGTAACCCAAAGCGGACGAATGAGCAGTTCTTC
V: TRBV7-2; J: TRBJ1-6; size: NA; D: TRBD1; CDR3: CASSSVTLQGNSPLHF; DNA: TGTGCCAGCAGCTCCGTCACTCTACAGGGGAATTCACCCCTCCACTTT
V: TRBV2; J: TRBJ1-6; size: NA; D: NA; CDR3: CASTSGNGYDSPLHF; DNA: TGTGCCAGCACCTCGGGGAACGGGTATGATTCACCCCTCCACTTT
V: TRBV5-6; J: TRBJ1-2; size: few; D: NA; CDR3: CASSFLSGSEGYTF; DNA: TGTGCCAGCAGCTTCCTGAGCGGTTCGGAAGGCTACACCTTC
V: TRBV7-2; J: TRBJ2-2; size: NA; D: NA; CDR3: CASSYRVTGELFF; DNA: TGTGCCAGCAGCTACCGGGTGACCGGGGAGCTGTTTTTT
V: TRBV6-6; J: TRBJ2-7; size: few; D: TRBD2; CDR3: CASSRLAAYEQYF; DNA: TGTGCCAGCAGTCGACTAGCGGCCTACGAGCAGTACTTC
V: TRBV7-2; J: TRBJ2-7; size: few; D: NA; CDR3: CASRPRTSTEQYF; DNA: TGTGCCAGCAGACCCCGAACTAGCACCGAGCAGTACTTC